Below are 14 T cell receptor beta chains sequenced from a single sample in a study of cytomegalovirus exposure and HLA in healthy donors. 13 Jbeta primers and 60 Vbeta primers were used for the PCR. The protocol was immunoSEQ multiplex PCR, while the TCRdb copy is restricted to in-frame clones and leaves out a portion. The sample yields 210,000 or so clones, roughly 80% seen once. The sequencing input was PBMCs. The receptor set was obtained from a girl aged 2 to 9 in good health and CMV-seronegative.

This chain connects TRBV28 to TRBJ1-5, with D uncertain. CDR3 length equals 15 residues. In germline, CDR1 is MDHEN, CDR2 SYDVKM. Trimming stripped 2 bases from V and 3 bases from J, with 11 bases between. The CDR3 bases are TGTGCCAGCAGTTTAGGGCGCAGGTACAATCAGCCCCAGCATTTT. As protein: CASSLGRRYNQPQHF. Full variable domain (outside the CDR3, taken from reference TRBV28 and TRBJ1-5): DVKVTQSSRYLVKRTGEKVFLECVQDMDHENMFWYRQDPGLGLRLIYFSYDVKMKEKGDIPEGYSVSREKKERFSLILESASTNQTSMYLCASSLGRRYNQPQHFGDGTRLSIL.

CDR3 bases: TGTGCCAGCAGCCTCCGGACAGGACAAGACATTCAGTACTTC. Translating it yields CASSLRTGQDIQYF. The V call is TRBV5-6, the J call TRBJ2-4, with 7 bases aligning to TRBD1. V shed 4 bases, J shed 8 bases, and the junction held 9 bases outside the gene matches. CDR3 length: 14 residues. The V gene's germline CDR1 is SGHDT and CDR2 YYEEEE.

The J gene is TRBJ1-1, the V gene TRBV2; D might be TRBD1 (5 bases). Trimming removed 10 bases at V and 0 bases at J, with 30 bases between. Germline V lookup: CDR1 SNHLY, CDR2 FYNNEI. The CDR3 spans 19 residues. DNA of the CDR3: TGTGCCACCACCGGGGGTGGGTTGAGGGGCCGACTCCTGAACACTGAAGCTTTCTTT. Its protein is CATTGGGLRGRLLNTEAFF. Full variable domain (remainder filled in from reference TRBV2 and TRBJ1-1): EPEVTQTPSHQVTQMGQEVILRCVPISNHLYFYWYRQILGQKVEFLVSFYNNEISEKSEIFDDQFSVERPDGSNFTLKIRSTKLEDSAMYFCATTGGGLRGRLLNTEAFFGQGTRLTVV.

This chain links TRBV10-2 with TRBJ1-2; a possible D gene is TRBD1 (6 bases). CDR1 WSHSY and CDR2 SAAADI come from the germline V gene. Trimming stripped 3 bases from V and 8 bases from J, with 19 bases between. The CDR3 runs to 15 residues. CDR3 sequence (DNA): TGCGCCAGCAGTGATTGGACAGTCGACGTCTGGGGCTACACCTTC. This codes for CASSDWTVDVWGYTF.

In its sample, this clone was seen a few times. V gene TRBV5-6 combines with J gene TRBJ2-4; 10 nucleotides align to TRBD1. Germline V gives CDR1 SGHDT, CDR2 YYEEEE. V shed 3 bases, J shed 9 bases, and the junction held 18 bases outside the gene matches. This CDR3 spans 18 amino acids. The chain's CDR3 is CASSWDPTGGFGEGIQYF. CDR3 bases: TGTGCCAGCAGCTGGGATCCGACAGGGGGCTTCGGTGAGGGCATTCAGTACTTC.

The rearrangement links TRBV19 to TRBJ1-1; D unresolved. The germline V and J ends were trimmed by 3 bases and 5 bases, with 13 bases remaining between them. The CDR3 length is 14 residues. CDR1 is LNHDA, CDR2 SQIVND, per germline (reference sequence). CDR3 DNA sequence: TGTGCCAGTAGTATTAAGATTGGTCGGACTGAAGCTTTCTTT. This translates into CASSIKIGRTEAFF.

The chain is built from TRBV6-1 and TRBJ1-6; TRBD1 aligns across 8 bases. The germline V gene encodes CDR1 MNHNS and CDR2 SASEGT. V lost 4 bases and J lost 9; bases outside the gene matches: 8. The CDR3 length is 15 residues. Here the CDR3 reads CASSVTDRVGSPLHF. The DNA of the CDR3 is TGTGCCAGCAGTGTCACGGACAGGGTGGGTTCACCCCTCCACTTT.

This clone has only one observation. This rearrangement joins TRBV5-8 to TRBJ1-2; 7 bases fit TRBD1. J gave up 3 bases and V 4 bases, and 9 bases lay outside the gene matches. This CDR3 is 15 amino acids long. Germline-derived CDR1 and CDR2 are SGHTS and YDEGEE. The CDR3 DNA reads TGTGCCAGCAGCACATGGACAGGTTTGGACTATGGCTACACCTTC. This codes for CASSTWTGLDYGYTF.

This clone was counted between two and nine times. The chain uses TRBV5-6 and TRBJ2-7; 8 bases are shared with TRBD1. Losses at the gene ends were 4 bases for V and 3 bases for J; bases not matched to a gene: 15. Germline V lookup: CDR1 SGHDT, CDR2 YYEEEE. This CDR3 contains 17 residues. Here the CDR3 reads CASSPWTADRVFYEQYF. DNA of the CDR3: TGTGCCAGCAGCCCTTGGACCGCGGACAGGGTTTTCTACGAGCAGTACTTC.

The rearrangement uses TRBV5-4 and TRBJ2-1; 12 nucleotides align to TRBD2. The ends lost 0 bases at V and 16 bases at J; junction bases unmatched: 5. CDR1 SGHNT and CDR2 YYREEE come from the germline V gene (reference sequence). This CDR3 comprises 13 residues. The CDR3 DNA reads as TGTGCCAGCAGCTTGGCGACTAGCGGGAGATGCTTCTTC. As protein: CASSLATSGRCFF.

The genes are TRBV18 and TRBJ1-5; 9 bases are shared with TRBD1. The CDR3 is made up of 14 amino acids. Germline CDR1 KGHSH, CDR2 LQKENI. The V segment lost 3 bases and the J segment 6 bases; nucleotides outside the gene matches: 3. DNA of the CDR3: TGTGCCAGCTCACCGGGACAGGGAGCTCAGCCCCAGCATTTT. Protein sequence: CASSPGQGAQPQHF. The full variable domain, with the rest looked up from reference TRBV18 and TRBJ1-5, is NAGVMQNPRHLVRRRGQEARLRCSPMKGHSHVYWYRQLPEEGLKFMVYLQKENIIDESGMPKERFSAEFPKEGPSILRIQQVVRGDSAAYFCASSPGQGAQPQHFGDGTRLSIL.

J is TRBJ2-7 and V is TRBV9; D is unresolved. CDR1 and CDR2 from the germline V gene are SGDLS and YYNGEE. The CDR3 has 16 residues. V was pared by 0 bases and J by 3 bases, with 16 bases between. This CDR3 reads CASSVEPEITLYEQYF. The CDR3 nucleotides read TGTGCCAGCAGCGTAGAACCGGAGATAACCCTCTACGAGCAGTACTTC. The variable domain in full, with the rest retrieved from reference TRBV9 and TRBJ2-7, is DSGVTQTPKHLITATGQRVTLRCSPRSGDLSVYWYQQSLDQGLQFLIQYYNGEERAKGNILERFSAQQFPDLHSELNLSSLELGDSALYFCASSVEPEITLYEQYFGPGTRLTVT.

The chain joins TRBV5-1 to TRBJ2-3, with 9 bases fitting TRBD2. J gave up 6 bases and V 5 bases, and 1 base lay outside the gene matches. CDR3 length: 12 residues. From germline, CDR1 is SGHRS and CDR2 YFSETQ. The CDR3 DNA is TGCGCCAGCAGGGGGACTAGCGATACGCAGTATTTT. This translates into CASRGTSDTQYF.

This chain links TRBV6-1 with TRBJ2-3, with 8 positions matching TRBD2. This CDR3 comprises 14 residues. Germline CDR1 MNHNS, CDR2 SASEGT. With V trimmed by 5 bases and J by 10 bases, 11 bases remained unmatched. The CDR3 DNA sequence: TGTGCCAGCAGTATCCGAGCGGGGGCCCCTGCGCAGTATTTT. Translating gives CASSIRAGAPAQYF.